This T cell receptor beta chain came from a study of T cells in narcolepsy (dated by TCRdb to 2016 to 2018). Study-wide context: Patients with narcolepsy type 1 or type 2 (NT1, NT2) and healthy control donors were enrolled in the study. The study used TCR Vbeta sequencing to track clonotypes in blood and CSF while looking for autoreactive T cells in narcolepsy patients that target self-antigens of hypocretin neurons (hypocretin, TRIB2).

Library creation used the immunoSEQ multiplex PCR assay. Not all clones reach the TCRdb copy of this immuneACCESS table, which keeps in-frame sequences only. Checked studies attribute under half of the gap to unresolved V genes and leave the rest unexplained. The sample records about 30,000 clones, around four fifths of which are singletons. The ten largest make up 0.55% to 0.8% of the sample. Memory CD4+ T cells were sorted ex vivo from peripheral blood of narcolepsy patients and healthy controls for TCR Vbeta sequencing. This clone was observed once. Its antigen is unknown. Base-call qualities are not available, and no considerably larger clone is one nucleotide away. Study-wide conclusions, independent of this receptor: Patients and controls had similar numbers of sequenced blood memory CD4+ clonotypes, with averages of approximately 40,000 in patients and 30,000 to 35,000 in controls. According to the report, autoreactive clonotypes were detected serially in the blood of the same patients and of different patients, but not in healthy controls. Plots comparing CSF and blood CD4+ T cell clonotypes from the same patient highlighted HCRT-specific and TRIB2-specific autoreactive clonotypes. Certain blood memory CD4+ repertoires from patients and controls had no sequences that matched autoreactive T cell clones.

The trim is 0 bases for V and 13 bases for J, with a gap of 6 bases between the germline ends. The CDR3 covers 11 residues, taking in both the cysteine and the phenylalanine. Of all the DNA, just the CDR3 is kept, 33 bases in frame from base 1. CDR1 SGHDN and CDR2 FVKESK are derived from the germline V gene. This sequence was found in a human donor in good health. Rearrangement joined TRBV14 to TRBJ2-2; too little of a D gene remains to name it. Source material: memory (CD45RA-) CD4+ T cells from blood. In the paper's terms, the cell subset or site label means: memory T cells sorted ex vivo from peripheral blood. The sequenced DNA: TGTGCCAGCAGCCAAGACCGACGGCTGTTTTTT. Translated, this is CASSQDRRLFF.